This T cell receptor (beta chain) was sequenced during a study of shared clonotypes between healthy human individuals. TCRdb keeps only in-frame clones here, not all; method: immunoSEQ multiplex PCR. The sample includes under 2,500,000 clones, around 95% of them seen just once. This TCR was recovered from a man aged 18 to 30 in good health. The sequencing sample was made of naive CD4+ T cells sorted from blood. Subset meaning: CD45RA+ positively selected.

In nucleotides, the CDR3 is TGTGCCAGCAGAGGACAGGGCCTCACAGATACGCAGTATTTT. This translates into CASRGQGLTDTQYF. The gene calls are TRBV6-1 and TRBJ2-3, with 8 bases identical to TRBD1. This CDR3 is built from 14 residues. Looked up from germline, CDR1 is MNHNS and CDR2 is SASEGT. With V trimmed by 6 bases and J by 2 bases, 4 bases remained unmatched.